A single sample is the source of the 18 T cell receptor beta chains below, sequenced in a study of T-cell memory formation after mild COVID-19. TCRdb passed the 5' RACE reads through MiXCR, listing each CDR3 protein once. The table includes 500,000 to 650,000 distinct CDR3 sequences, roughly 21% detected once. Source material: PBMCs or a T cell subset sorted from them (not recorded which). These receptor sequences come from an adult woman who had mild COVID-19 (a few samples of this study predate the infection). Cell type and time point are not known.

The V gene is TRBV11-2, the J gene TRBJ2-3, with TRBD2 identical over 7 bases. This CDR3 is built from 16 residues. Trimming removed 1 base from V and 1 base from J; junction bases left unmatched: 5. In germline, CDR1 is SGHAT, CDR2 FQNNGV. CDR3 in DNA: TGTGCCAGCAGCTTAGGCGGGGGTCTTGGCACAGATACGCAGTATTTT. It encodes CASSLGGGLGTDTQYF.

This clonotype was observed a handful of times. The rearrangement joins TRBV11-2 to TRBJ2-7; D call uncertain. Germline CDR1 and CDR2: SGHAT and FQNNGV. The germline V and J ends were trimmed by 1 base and 3 bases, with 10 bases remaining between them. CDR3 length: 14 residues. The CDR3 loop reads CASSLAIWSYEQYF. The CDR3 DNA sequence: TGTGCCAGCAGCTTAGCTATATGGAGCTACGAGCAGTACTTC. The full variable domain, in which reference TRBV11-2 and TRBJ2-7 provide the parts outside the CDR3, is EAGVAQSPRYKIIEKRQSVAFWCNPISGHATLYWYQQILGQGPKLLIQFQNNGVVDDSQLPKDRFSAERLKGVDSTLKIQPAKLEDSAVYLCASSLAIWSYEQYFGPGTRLTVT.

V and J are TRBV6-5 and TRBJ1-1; perhaps TRBD1 as D (6 bases). There are 11 residues in the CDR3. Trimming stripped 9 bases from V and 7 bases from J, with 12 bases between. Germline V gene data show CDR1 as MNHEY and CDR2 as SVGAGI. CDR3: CASKGGGEAFF. The DNA for the CDR3 is TGTGCCAGTAAGGGGGGGGGTGAAGCTTTCTTT.

The rearrangement joins TRBV7-9 to TRBJ2-7; maybe TRBD2 (5 bases). Trimming left V 4 bases short and J 7 bases short, with 11 bases between. The CDR3 extends over 12 amino acids. Germline CDR1 reads SEHNR; CDR2 reads FQNEAQ (reference sequence). The CDR3 reads CASSSGIAEQYF. CDR3 DNA: TGTGCCAGCAGCTCTGGAATAGCGGAGCAGTACTTC. Together with reference TRBV7-9 and TRBJ2-7, the CDR3 gives the full variable domain: DTGVSQNPRHKITKRGQNVTFRCDPISEHNRLYWYRQTLGQGPEFLTYFQNEAQLEKSRLLSDRFSAERPKGSFSTLEIQRTEQGDSAMYLCASSSGIAEQYFGPGTRLTVT.

The chain has TRBV11-2 and TRBJ1-2; D unresolved. Germline CDR1 and CDR2: SGHAT and FQNNGV. The CDR3 has 13 amino acids. V lost 4 bases and J lost 5, with 11 bases in between. In nucleotides, the CDR3 is TGTGCCAGCAGCTCAATCGGGGTATATGGCTACACCTTC. Its translation: CASSSIGVYGYTF.

The CDR3 loop reads CASRLGPQSQETQYF. For the CDR3, the DNA is TGTGCCAGCAGACTTGGTCCGCAGAGCCAAGAGACCCAGTACTTC. V usage is TRBV27 and J usage is TRBJ2-5, with D hard to call. Germline CDR1 and CDR2: MNHEY and SMNVEV (reference sequence). This CDR3 contains 15 residues. Trimming removed 6 bases at V and 1 base at J, with 15 bases between.

This clonotype has more than one count but fewer than ten. V usage is TRBV12-3 or TRBV12-4 and J usage is TRBJ2-3; possible D gene TRBD1, 6 bases. Deletions cut 6 bases from V and 5 bases from J, with 18 bases between. This CDR3 comprises 15 residues. CDR3 region: CASSLRGVGGDTQYF. For the CDR3, the DNA is TGTGCCAGCAGCCTCAGGGGAGTCGGTGGAGATACGCAGTATTTT.

The chain recombines TRBV12-3 or TRBV12-4 with TRBJ1-1; the match to TRBD1 covers 9 bases. The CDR3 spans 14 residues. V dropped 4 bases and J dropped 1; count of bases not matched to a gene: 1. The CDR3 DNA follows: TGTGCCAGCAGTTGGGACAGGGCGAACACTGAAGCTTTCTTT. Encoded protein: CASSWDRANTEAFF.

The V call is TRBV30, the J call TRBJ1-2; perhaps TRBD1 as D (5 bases). The length of the CDR3 is 12 residues. V was clipped by 5 bases and J by 4 bases, with 11 bases between them. Germline assignment: CDR1 GTSNPN and CDR2 SVGIG (reference sequence). The CDR3: CAWVRGPYGYTF. In DNA, the CDR3 is TGTGCCTGGGTGAGGGGTCCCTATGGCTACACCTTC.

The chain is built from TRBV7-8 and TRBJ2-3, with 13 nucleotides matching TRBD2. Trimming took 5 bases from V and 2 from J; bases not matched to a gene: 4. The germline gives CDR1 SGHVS, CDR2 FQNEAQ. The CDR3 runs to 16 residues. CDR3 coding DNA: TGTGCCAGCAGCGACACTAGCGGGGGGGCCACAGATACGCAGTATTTT. The encoded protein is CASSDTSGGATDTQYF.

The CDR3 spells CSARAGLRGNEQFF. The CDR3 nucleotides are TGCAGTGCTAGAGCGGGGCTTCGAGGTAATGAGCAGTTCTTC. The gene calls are TRBV20-1 and TRBJ2-1; D might be TRBD1 or TRBD2, each matching 5 bases. Germline CDR1 DFQATT, CDR2 SNEGSKA (reference sequence). The V and J ends lost 1 base and 7 bases respectively, with 14 bases between them. The CDR3 consists of 14 residues.

The chain links TRBV5-1 to TRBJ2-1; D possibly matches TRBD1 or TRBD2 (5 bases each). The CDR3 consists of 15 residues. CDR1 SGHRS and CDR2 YFSETQ come from the germline V gene. Trimming took off 0 bases at V and 6 bases at J, with 13 bases between the two ends. The CDR3, as DNA: TGCGCCAGCAGCTTGGTCCTAGTTGGGGGCAATGAGCAGTTCTTC. It specifies CASSLVLVGGNEQFF.

V and J are TRBV6-5 and TRBJ2-2; 7 bases align to TRBD2. V lost 4 bases, J lost 1 base, and 3 bases stayed unmatched. The CDR3 totals 15 residues. Germline V lookup: CDR1 MNHEY, CDR2 SVGAGI. Here the CDR3 DNA reads TGTGCCAGCAGTTTCCTAGCGGTGAACACCGGGGAGCTGTTTTTT. It yields the protein CASSFLAVNTGELFF.

V usage is TRBV19 and J usage is TRBJ2-3; 12 bases fit TRBD2. CDR3 length equals 16 residues. CDR1 LNHDA and CDR2 SQIVND come from the germline V gene (reference sequence). V trimming: 10 bases; J trimming: 7 bases; junction bases outside the gene matches: 15. CDR3 protein: CATSLAGGRAMYTQYF. CDR3 nucleotides: TGTGCCACCTCCCTAGCGGGAGGGAGGGCTATGTATACGCAGTATTTT.

This clonotype was seen a handful of times. V gene TRBV27 combines with J gene TRBJ1-1, with D perhaps matching TRBD1 (6 bases). This CDR3 has 15 residues. V shed 3 bases and J shed 0 bases, with 11 bases lying between them. The germline gives CDR1 MNHEY, CDR2 SMNVEV (reference sequence). CDR3 amino acids: CASSLSGHLNTEAFF. The CDR3 DNA sequence: TGTGCCAGCAGTTTGTCGGGACACCTGAACACTGAAGCTTTCTTT.

This clonotype was detected only a few times. The chain carries TRBV3-1 and TRBJ2-2; D is possibly TRBD1 or TRBD2 (5 bases each). V was pared by 4 bases and J by 4 bases, with 16 bases between. From germline, CDR1 is LGHDT and CDR2 YNNKEL (reference sequence). This CDR3 comprises 16 residues. CDR3 DNA: TGTGCCAGCAGCCCAGAGGGGTTAATTGGCACCGGGGAGCTGTTTTTT. It encodes CASSPEGLIGTGELFF.

The rearrangement links TRBV20-1 to TRBJ2-1; D is undetermined. The CDR3 is 16 amino acids. V lost 1 base to trimming and J lost 0 bases, with 13 bases between them. Germline CDR1 DFQATT, CDR2 SNEGSKA (reference sequence). The CDR3 sequence is CSARVGQPSSYNEQFF. CDR3 nucleotide sequence: TGCAGTGCTAGAGTTGGGCAGCCGAGCTCCTACAATGAGCAGTTCTTC.

This rearrangement joins TRBV7-2 to TRBJ2-4; TRBD2 matches 7 bases. Germline CDR1 reads SGHTA; CDR2 reads FQGNSA. The length of the CDR3 is 15 residues. With V trimmed by 0 bases and J by 1 base, 0 bases remained unmatched. CDR3 sequence reads: CASSLAGGAKNIQYF. In DNA form, the CDR3 reads TGTGCCAGCAGCTTAGCGGGGGGGGCCAAAAACATTCAGTACTTC. Filled out from reference TRBV7-2 and TRBJ2-4, the complete variable domain reads GAGVSQSPSNKVTEKGKDVELRCDPISGHTALYWYRQSLGQGLEFLIYFQGNSAPDKSGLPSDRFSAERTGGSVSTLTIQRTQQEDSAVYLCASSLAGGAKNIQYFGAGTRLSVL.